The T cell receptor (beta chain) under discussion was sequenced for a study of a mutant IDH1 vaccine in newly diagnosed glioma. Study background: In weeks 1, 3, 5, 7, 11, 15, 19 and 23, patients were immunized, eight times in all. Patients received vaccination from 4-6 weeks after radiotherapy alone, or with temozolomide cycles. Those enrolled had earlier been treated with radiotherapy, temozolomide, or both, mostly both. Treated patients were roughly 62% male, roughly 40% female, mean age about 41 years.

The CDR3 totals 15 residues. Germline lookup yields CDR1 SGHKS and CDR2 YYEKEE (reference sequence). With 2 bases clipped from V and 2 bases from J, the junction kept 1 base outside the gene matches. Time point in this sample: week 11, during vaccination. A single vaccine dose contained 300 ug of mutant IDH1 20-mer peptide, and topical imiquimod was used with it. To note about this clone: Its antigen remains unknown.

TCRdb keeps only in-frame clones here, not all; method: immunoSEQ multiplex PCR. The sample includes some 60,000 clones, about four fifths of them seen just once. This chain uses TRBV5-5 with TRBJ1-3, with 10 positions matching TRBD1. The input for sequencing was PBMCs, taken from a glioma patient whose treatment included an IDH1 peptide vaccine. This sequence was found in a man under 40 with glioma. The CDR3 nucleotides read TGTGCCAGCAGCTTCGGGACAGGGGCTGGAAACACCATATATTTT. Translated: CASSFGTGAGNTIYF.